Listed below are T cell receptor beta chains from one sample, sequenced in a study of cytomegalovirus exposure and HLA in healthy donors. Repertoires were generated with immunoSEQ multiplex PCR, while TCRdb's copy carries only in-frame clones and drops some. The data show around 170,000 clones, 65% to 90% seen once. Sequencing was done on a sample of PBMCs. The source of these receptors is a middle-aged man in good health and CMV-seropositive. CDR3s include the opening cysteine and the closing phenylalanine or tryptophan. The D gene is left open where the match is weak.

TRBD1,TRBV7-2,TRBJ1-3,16,CASSKAVQDRGNTIYF
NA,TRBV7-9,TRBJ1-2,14,CASSSLIGVDGYTF
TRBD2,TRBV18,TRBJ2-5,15,CASSGLAGTQETQYF
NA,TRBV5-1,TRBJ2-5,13,CASSSTGQETQYF
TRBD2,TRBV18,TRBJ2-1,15,CASSPFSGLDQEQFF
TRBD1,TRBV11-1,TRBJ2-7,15,CASSRGTGGPYEQYF
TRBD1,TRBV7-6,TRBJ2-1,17,CASSRPAGGRNYNEQFF
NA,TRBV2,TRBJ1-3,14,CASSPVMVGNTIYF
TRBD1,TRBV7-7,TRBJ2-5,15,CASSRGGTGGETQYF
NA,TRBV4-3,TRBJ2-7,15,CASSQGVAGINEQYF
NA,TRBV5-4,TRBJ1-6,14,CASSLPQGNSPLHF
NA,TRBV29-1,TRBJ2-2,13,CSVVGQNTGELFF
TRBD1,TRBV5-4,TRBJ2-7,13,CASSLGDRLEQYF
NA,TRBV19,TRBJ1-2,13,CASTGIANYGYTF
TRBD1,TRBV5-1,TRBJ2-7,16,CASSPQTGGAGHEQYF
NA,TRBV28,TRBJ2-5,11,CASSLGETQYF
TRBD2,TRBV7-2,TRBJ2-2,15,CASRPGLAHTGELFF
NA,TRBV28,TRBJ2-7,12,CASCRRGLEQYF
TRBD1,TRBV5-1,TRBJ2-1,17,CASSLRAGGNSYNEQFF
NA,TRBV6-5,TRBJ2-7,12,CASSLRSYEQYF
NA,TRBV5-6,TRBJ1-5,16,CASSLAGGFGNQPQHF
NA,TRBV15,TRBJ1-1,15,CATSRGGGMNTEAFF
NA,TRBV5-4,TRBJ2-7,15,CASSRGGLGSYEQYF
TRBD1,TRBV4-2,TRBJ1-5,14,CASNGGQGGQPQHF
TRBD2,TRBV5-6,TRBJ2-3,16,CASSKLAGVTTDTQYF
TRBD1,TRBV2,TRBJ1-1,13,CASNDRGVSEAFF
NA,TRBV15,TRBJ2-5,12,CATSDTPGRSYF
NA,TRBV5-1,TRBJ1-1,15,CASREPGGKNTEAFF
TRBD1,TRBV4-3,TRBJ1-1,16,CASSQTWDRGNSEAFF
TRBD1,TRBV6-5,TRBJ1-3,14,CASSRDSSGNTIYF
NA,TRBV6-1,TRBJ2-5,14,CASSEFTGYGTQYF
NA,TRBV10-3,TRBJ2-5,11,CATRAEETQYF
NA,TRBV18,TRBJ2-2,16,CASSPPPGPYTGELFF
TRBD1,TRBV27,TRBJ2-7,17,CASSLLYPGQGAHEQYF
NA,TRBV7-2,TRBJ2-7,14,CASSSQKSSYEQYF
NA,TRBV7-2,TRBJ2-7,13,CASSFSYSYEQYF
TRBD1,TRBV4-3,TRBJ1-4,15,CASSQDLTGGEKLFF
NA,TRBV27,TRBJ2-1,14,CASSPMAGYNEQFF
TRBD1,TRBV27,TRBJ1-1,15,CASSQPGTGNTEAFF
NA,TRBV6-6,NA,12,CATEARAYEQYF
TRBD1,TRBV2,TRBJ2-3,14,CASSQTGGVDTQYF
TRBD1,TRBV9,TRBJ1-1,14,CASSVGQGWTEAFF
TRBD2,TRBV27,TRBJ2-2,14,CASTLTSGTGELFF
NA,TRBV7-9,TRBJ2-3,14,CASSLILPTDTQYF
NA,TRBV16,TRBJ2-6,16,CASSQFQGSGANVLTF
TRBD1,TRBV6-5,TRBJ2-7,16,CASSYSGQSISYEQYF
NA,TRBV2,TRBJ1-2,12,CASTGRYYGYTF
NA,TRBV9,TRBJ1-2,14,CASSVGSGLYGYTF
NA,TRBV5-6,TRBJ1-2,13,CASSSEELMGYTF
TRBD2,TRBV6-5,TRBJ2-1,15,CASRLGLAGVNEQFF
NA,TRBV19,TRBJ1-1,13,CASTIGGGGEAFF
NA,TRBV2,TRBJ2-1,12,CASSTDSFWRVF
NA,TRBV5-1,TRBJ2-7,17,CASSLALGLAGNYEQYF
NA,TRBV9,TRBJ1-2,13,CASSEYSRYGYTF